These 21 T cell receptor beta chains originate from one sample sequenced in a study of blood T cell repertoires in COVID-19. Profiling relied on immunoSEQ multiplex PCR, and the TCRdb table lists in-frame clones only, not all of them. Of about 170,000 clones detected, less than 90% appear once; the ten largest clones hold roughly 15%. The material sequenced was peripheral blood. Every receptor here comes from an older woman with COVID-19, enrolled during active disease.

The chain uses TRBV12-3 or TRBV12-4 and TRBJ2-1; D ambiguous. This CDR3 has 11 residues. V lost 3 bases and J 6 bases, leaving 3 bases between the germline ends. For the CDR3, the DNA is TGTGCCAGCAGTTTCCGCAATGAGCAGTTCTTC. This codes for CASSFRNEQFF.

The rearrangement links TRBV28 to TRBJ1-2; 7 bases line up with TRBD1. V shed 5 bases, J shed 6 bases, and the junction held 9 bases outside the gene matches. CDR1 is MDHEN and CDR2 is SYDVKM in the germline V gene. The CDR3 runs 14 residues. In DNA form, the CDR3 reads TGTGCCAGCAGTCTTAACCAGGGGGGTAATGGCTACACCTTC. Protein: CASSLNQGGNGYTF.

This rearrangement joins TRBV19 to TRBJ1-5; the D gene is possibly TRBD1 (5 bases). This CDR3 spans 14 amino acids. Per the germline V gene, CDR1 is LNHDA and CDR2 is SQIVND (reference sequence). Trimming stripped 0 bases from V and 10 bases from J, with 13 bases between. CDR3 amino acids: CASSIDPTVTPQHF. CDR3 sequence (DNA): TGTGCCAGTAGTATAGATCCGACAGTCACCCCCCAGCATTTT. Variable domain in full (rest from reference TRBV19 and TRBJ1-5): DGGITQSPKYLFRKEGQNVTLSCEQNLNHDAMYWYRQDPGQGLRLIYYSQIVNDFQKGDIAEGYSVSREKKESFPLTVTSAQKNPTAFYLCASSIDPTVTPQHFGDGTRLSIL.

V is TRBV7-8 and J is TRBJ2-7, with TRBD1 matching 8 bases. Germline CDR1 SGHVS, CDR2 FQNEAQ. The J segment lost 1 base and the V segment lost 1 base, leaving 6 bases of the junction unmatched. CDR3 length equals 16 residues. Here the CDR3 DNA reads TGTGCCAGCAGCTTAGATTGGGGACAGGCGTCCTACGAGCAGTACTTC. Translated, it gives CASSLDWGQASYEQYF.

The rearrangement uses TRBV14 and TRBJ1-3; 9 nucleotides match TRBD1. The CDR3 runs to 15 residues. V was pared by 4 bases and J by 2 bases, with 3 bases of the junction left unmatched. CDR1 and CDR2 (germline): SGHDN, FVKESK. CDR3 in amino acids: CASSRTGGAGNTIYF. CDR3 DNA sequence: TGTGCCAGCAGCCGAACAGGGGGCGCTGGAAACACCATATATTTT. The variable domain in full, with the rest retrieved from reference TRBV14 and TRBJ1-3, is EAGVTQFPSHSVIEKGQTVTLRCDPISGHDNLYWYRRVMGKEIKFLLHFVKESKQDESGMPNNRFLAERTGGTYSTLKVQPAELEDSGVYFCASSRTGGAGNTIYFGEGSWLTVV.

The count of this clone is one. The gene calls are TRBV12-3 or TRBV12-4 and TRBJ2-7; D may be TRBD2 (6 bases). The CDR3 totals 12 residues. V lost 3 bases, J lost 10 bases, and 13 bases lay in between. The CDR3 region has the DNA TGTGCCAGCAGTTTGGGGGGTGGAGAACAGTACTTC. This codes for CASSLGGGEQYF.

This chain links TRBV5-6 with TRBJ2-3; weak D call: TRBD1 (6 bases). This CDR3 spans 16 amino acids. Between the trimmed V and J ends, which lost 2 bases and 2 bases, there was a span of 15 bases. CDR1 and CDR2 (germline): SGHDT, YYEEEE. In DNA form, the CDR3 reads TGTGCCAGCAGCTTTTGGGGGCAGAGAGACACAGATACGCAGTATTTT. Residues: CASSFWGQRDTDTQYF.

V is TRBV5-4 and J is TRBJ1-1; 7 bases agree with TRBD1. CDR3 size: 16 residues. The junction had 9 bases not matched to a gene; V was cut back by 3 bases and J by 1 base. Per the germline V gene, CDR1 is SGHNT and CDR2 is YYREEE (reference sequence). The CDR3 spells CASSSPGQRGNTEAFF. As DNA, the CDR3 is TGTGCCAGCAGCTCACCGGGACAGAGGGGGAACACTGAAGCTTTCTTT.

A single count supports this clone. In DNA, the CDR3 is TGTGCCAGCAGTTTCTTGGGACAGGGAAGCACAGATACGCAGTATTTT. Translation: CASSFLGQGSTDTQYF. The chain uses TRBV28 and TRBJ2-3; 9 bases line up with TRBD1. CDR1 and CDR2 (germline): MDHEN, SYDVKM. The V segment lost 3 bases and the J segment 0 bases; nucleotides outside the gene matches: 4. The CDR3 extends over 16 amino acids.

This clone was observed a handful of times. V gene TRBV7-9 combines with J gene TRBJ2-7; 8 nucleotides match TRBD2. Trimming cost V 5 bases and J 2 bases; bases outside gene matches: 5. The germline CDR1 and CDR2 sequences are SEHNR and FQNEAQ (reference sequence). The CDR3 sequence is 14 residues long. This CDR3 is CASSLGGAAYEQYF. DNA of the CDR3: TGTGCCAGCAGCCTCGGGGGGGCAGCCTACGAGCAGTACTTC.

The V and J genes are TRBV18 and TRBJ1-1; no clear D. The CDR3 loop spans 13 amino acids. Trimming cost V 6 bases and J 1 base, with 9 bases left between them. CDR1 and CDR2 (germline): KGHSH, LQKENI. Here the CDR3 reads CASSRKGNTEAFF. CDR3 DNA: TGTGCCAGCTCGCGGAAAGGGAACACTGAAGCTTTCTTT.

This clone was seen just once. The rearrangement joins TRBV2 to TRBJ1-1; D is uncertain. CDR3 length equals 13 residues. Trimming pared 4 bases from V and 0 bases from J, leaving 6 bases between. The germline V gene encodes CDR1 SNHLY and CDR2 FYNNEI. The CDR3 sequence is CASSAGMNTEAFF. The DNA of the CDR3 is TGTGCCAGCAGTGCAGGAATGAACACTGAAGCTTTCTTT.

This clone was detected once. The chain uses TRBV4-1 and TRBJ1-5; TRBD1 matches 8 bases. The V gene end was trimmed by 3 bases and the J gene end by 9 bases; junction bases not matched to a gene: 19. There are 18 residues in the CDR3. From germline, CDR1 is MGHRA and CDR2 YSYEKL. The CDR3 spells CASSQDLRTGLGGRPQHF. The CDR3 region has the DNA TGCGCCAGCAGCCAGGATCTACGGACAGGGCTTGGGGGTCGGCCCCAGCATTTT.

The J gene is TRBJ2-1, the V gene TRBV27; TRBD2 matches 9 bases. The CDR3 totals 17 residues. With 5 bases clipped from V and 9 bases from J, the junction kept 17 bases outside the gene matches. Germline-derived CDR1 and CDR2 are MNHEY and SMNVEV (reference sequence). This CDR3 reads CASSPRGSGGLRGEQFF. In nucleotides, the CDR3 is TGTGCCAGCAGTCCCCGGGGTAGCGGGGGCTTACGGGGTGAGCAGTTCTTC.

The chain combines TRBV5-1 with TRBJ2-7, with TRBD1 identical over 8 bases. V dropped 1 base and J dropped 1; count of bases not matched to a gene: 4. Germline assignment: CDR1 SGHRS and CDR2 YFSETQ. This CDR3 contains 15 residues. The CDR3: CASSLTGQGSYEQYF. The CDR3 DNA reads TGCGCCAGCAGCTTGACAGGACAGGGTTCCTACGAGCAGTACTTC.

This chain links TRBV18 with TRBJ1-5; D gene uncertain. The CDR3 is made up of 16 amino acids. Germline V gene data show CDR1 as KGHSH and CDR2 as LQKENI. The ends were cut back, 1 base at V and 8 bases at J, with 18 bases in the middle. CDR3 coding DNA: TGTGCCAGCTCACCACTTTCAACGGGAGGGATTGAGCCCCAGCATTTT. Translating gives CASSPLSTGGIEPQHF.

This clone is deemed medium-sized. This rearrangement joins TRBV6-5 to TRBJ2-1; D unresolved. From germline, CDR1 is MNHEY and CDR2 SVGAGI. V was shortened by 6 bases and J by 16 bases, with 16 bases between the two germline ends. There are 11 residues in the CDR3. The CDR3 sequence: CASSHHPPVFF. CDR3 bases: TGTGCCAGCAGCCACCACCCCCCGGTTTTCTTC.

The chain uses TRBV10-3 and TRBJ2-1; 11 bases agree with TRBD2. CDR3 size: 15 residues. J lost 7 bases, V lost 5 bases, and 7 bases had no gene match. The germline gives CDR1 ENHRY, CDR2 SYGVKD. The CDR3 reads CAISLSGGARNEQFF. The CDR3 nucleotides are TGTGCCATCAGTCTTAGCGGGGGGGCCCGGAATGAGCAGTTCTTC.

CDR3 protein: CASSFSGSSYEQYF. The CDR3 DNA follows: TGCGCCAGCAGCTTCAGCGGGAGCTCCTACGAGCAGTACTTC. This chain links TRBV5-1 with TRBJ2-7, with TRBD2 identical over 8 bases. J was trimmed by 0 bases and V by 2 bases; bases with no gene match: 1. Germline values: CDR1 SGHRS, CDR2 YFSETQ. This CDR3 comprises 14 residues.

The chain links TRBV30 to TRBJ1-5, with no clear D. Trimming cost V 0 bases and J 5 bases, with 11 bases left between them. Germline-derived CDR1 and CDR2 are GTSNPN and SVGIG (reference sequence). The CDR3 is 14 amino acids. The CDR3: CAWSVMRVDQPQHF. CDR3 nucleotides: TGTGCCTGGAGTGTAATGCGGGTTGATCAGCCCCAGCATTTT. The variable domain in full, with the rest retrieved from reference TRBV30 and TRBJ1-5, is SQTIHQWPATLVQPVGSPLSLECTVEGTSNPNLYWYRQAAGRGLQLLFYSVGIGQISSEVPQNLSASRPQDRQFILSSKKLLLSDSGFYLCAWSVMRVDQPQHFGDGTRLSIL.

The chain joins TRBV19 to TRBJ2-1; 10 bases are a match to TRBD1. The CDR3 runs 17 residues. Germline-derived CDR1 and CDR2 are LNHDA and SQIVND (reference sequence). V lost 3 bases to trimming and J lost 0 bases; unmatched junction nucleotides: 5. The CDR3 DNA sequence: TGTGCCAGTAGTATTGGACAGGGGGTTAGCTCCTACAATGAGCAGTTCTTC. Translated: CASSIGQGVSSYNEQFF.